The next 9 T cell receptor beta chains were all read from a single sample in a study of blood T cell repertoires in COVID-19. Repertoires were generated with immunoSEQ multiplex PCR, while TCRdb's copy carries only in-frame clones and drops some. The data hold tens of thousands of clones, with roughly 86% observed a single time. Input material: peripheral blood. The receptors originated from a man in his forties or fifties with COVID-19, enrolled during active disease.

About this clone itself: Other DNA sequences of this sample code for an identical CDR3. This chain links TRBV5-1 with TRBJ1-3; TRBD1 is a possible D gene (6 bases). Germline values: CDR1 SGHRS, CDR2 YFSETQ. Trimming left V 3 bases short and J 1 base short, with 8 bases between. The CDR3 is 14 residues long. CDR3 sequence reads: CASSSGVSGNTIYF. The CDR3 bases are TGCGCCAGCAGCTCAGGGGTGTCTGGAAACACCATATATTTT.

The rearrangement uses TRBV9 and TRBJ2-2; 8 bases are shared with TRBD2. The CDR3 has 17 residues. V was pared by 4 bases and J by 4 bases, with 12 bases of the junction left unmatched. In germline, CDR1 is SGDLS, CDR2 YYNGEE. CDR3 residues: CASSSRGGGTRTGELFF. CDR3 nucleotides: TGTGCCAGCAGCTCCCGCGGCGGGGGGACCCGCACCGGGGAGCTGTTTTTT.

The chain uses TRBV2 and TRBJ2-1, with TRBD2 matching over 8 bases. The trim removed 1 base at V and 6 bases at J, leaving 2 bases unmatched. The CDR3 contains 14 residues. The V gene's germline CDR1 is SNHLY and CDR2 FYNNEI. DNA for the CDR3: TGTGCCAGCAGTGAAGGTAGCGGGGTCAATGAGCAGTTCTTC. It encodes CASSEGSGVNEQFF.

The rearrangement joins TRBV2 to TRBJ2-3; D possibly corresponds to TRBD2 (6 bases). The CDR3 is 13 amino acids. CDR1 and CDR2 from the germline V gene are SNHLY and FYNNEI. V lost 7 bases to trimming and J lost 2 bases, with 10 bases between them. This CDR3 reads CASMGGYTDTQYF. The CDR3 region has the DNA TGTGCCAGCATGGGGGGATACACAGATACGCAGTATTTT. The full variable domain, in which reference TRBV2 and TRBJ2-3 provide the parts outside the CDR3, is EPEVTQTPSHQVTQMGQEVILRCVPISNHLYFYWYRQILGQKVEFLVSFYNNEISEKSEIFDDQFSVERPDGSNFTLKIRSTKLEDSAMYFCASMGGYTDTQYFGPGTRLTVL.

This chain connects TRBV28 to TRBJ2-7; D unresolved. The germline V gene has CDR1 MDHEN and CDR2 SYDVKM. This CDR3 has 16 amino acids. V was cut by 0 bases and J by 2 bases, with 14 bases left in between. CDR3 nucleotide sequence: TGTGCCAGCAGTTTATGGTCCCAGGCCCTTACCTACGAGCAGTACTTC. Its protein is CASSLWSQALTYEQYF.

This clone is categorized as medium-sized (0.01 to 0.1%). The gene calls are TRBV20-1 and TRBJ1-2; D gene ambiguous. Germline V gene sequence: CDR1 DFQATT, CDR2 SNEGSKA (reference sequence). The CDR3 contains 14 residues. Trimming shortened V by 3 bases and J by 4 bases, and 15 bases separated the two germline ends. The CDR3 coding sequence is TGCAGTGCTAGTGGGGTTGACACTCCCTATGGCTACACCTTC. It specifies CSASGVDTPYGYTF.

The rearrangement joins TRBV28 to TRBJ2-1; TRBD1 matches 10 bases. Germline CDR1 reads MDHEN; CDR2 reads SYDVKM. Unmatched junction bases numbered 4, after V lost 6 bases and J lost 2 bases. CDR3 length equals 15 residues. CDR3 amino acids: CASRSGTGAYNEQFF. The CDR3 region has the DNA TGTGCCAGCAGATCCGGGACAGGGGCCTACAATGAGCAGTTCTTC.

The chain recombines TRBV30 with TRBJ1-6; TRBD1 matches at 7 bases. V lost 3 bases and J lost 6; bases outside the gene matches: 8. This CDR3 is 15 amino acids long. The germline gives CDR1 GTSNPN, CDR2 SVGIG (reference sequence). The CDR3 is CAWRGGGTANSPLHF. DNA for the CDR3: TGTGCCTGGAGGGGCGGCGGGACAGCTAATTCACCCCTCCACTTT.

V is TRBV11-3 and J is TRBJ2-2; the D is unclear. Germline loops: CDR1 SGHNT, CDR2 YENEEA. Trimming shortened V by 0 bases and J by 11 bases, and 13 bases separated the two germline ends. CDR3 length equals 14 residues. The CDR3 here is CASSLDGPPSELFF. Here the CDR3 DNA reads TGTGCCAGCAGCTTAGACGGTCCGCCTTCCGAGCTGTTTTTT. Supplemented by reference TRBV11-3 and TRBJ2-2, the full variable domain reads EAGVVQSPRYKIIEKKQPVAFWCNPISGHNTLYWYLQNLGQGPELLIRYENEEAVDDSQLPKDRFSAERLKGVDSTLKIQPAELGDSAVYLCASSLDGPPSELFFGEGSRLTVL.